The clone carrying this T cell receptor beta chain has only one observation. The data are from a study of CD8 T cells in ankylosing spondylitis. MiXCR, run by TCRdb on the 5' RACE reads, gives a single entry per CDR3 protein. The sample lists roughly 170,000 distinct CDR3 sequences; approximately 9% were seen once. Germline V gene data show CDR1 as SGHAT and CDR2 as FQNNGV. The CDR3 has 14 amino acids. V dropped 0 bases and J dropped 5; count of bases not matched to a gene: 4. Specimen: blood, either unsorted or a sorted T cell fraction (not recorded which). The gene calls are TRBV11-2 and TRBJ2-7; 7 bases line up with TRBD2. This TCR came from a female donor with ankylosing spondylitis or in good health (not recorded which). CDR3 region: CASSLESGAHEQYF. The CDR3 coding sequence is TGTGCCAGCAGCTTAGAAAGCGGGGCCCACGAGCAGTACTTC.